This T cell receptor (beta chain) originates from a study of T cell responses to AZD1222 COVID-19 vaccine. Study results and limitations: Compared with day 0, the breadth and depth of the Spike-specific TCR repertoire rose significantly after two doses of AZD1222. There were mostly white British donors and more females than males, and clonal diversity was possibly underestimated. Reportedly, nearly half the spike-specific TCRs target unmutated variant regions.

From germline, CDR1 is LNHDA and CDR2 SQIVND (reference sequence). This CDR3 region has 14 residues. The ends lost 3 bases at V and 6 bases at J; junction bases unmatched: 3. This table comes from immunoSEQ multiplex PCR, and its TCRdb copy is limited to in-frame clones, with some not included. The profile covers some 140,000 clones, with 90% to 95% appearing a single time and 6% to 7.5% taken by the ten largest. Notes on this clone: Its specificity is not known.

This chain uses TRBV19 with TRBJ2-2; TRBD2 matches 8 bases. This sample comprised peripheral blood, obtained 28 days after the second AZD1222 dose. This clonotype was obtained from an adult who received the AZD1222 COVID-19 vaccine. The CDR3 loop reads CASSITGGAGELFF. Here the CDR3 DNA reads TGTGCCAGTAGTATTACCGGGGGGGCCGGGGAGCTGTTTTTT. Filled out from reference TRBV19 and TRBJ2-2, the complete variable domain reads DGGITQSPKYLFRKEGQNVTLSCEQNLNHDAMYWYRQDPGQGLRLIYYSQIVNDFQKGDIAEGYSVSREKKESFPLTVTSAQKNPTAFYLCASSITGGAGELFFGEGSRLTVL.